The 9 T cell receptor beta chains listed next were all sequenced from one sample in a study of response to subunit inactivated influenza vaccine. MiXCR, run by TCRdb on the RT-PCR reads, gives a single entry per CDR3 protein. This table holds some 800,000 distinct CDR3 sequences, over 20% found once. Sequences were derived from PBMCs from blood, sampled around 5 days after vaccination. These TCRs come from a man aged 45-60 years who received an inactivated influenza vaccine.

V usage is TRBV6-5 and J usage is TRBJ2-2; no clear D gene. CDR1 is MNHEY and CDR2 is SVGAGI in the germline V gene. The ends were cut back, 2 bases at V and 6 bases at J, with 10 bases in the middle. This CDR3 has 14 residues. CDR3 in DNA: TGTGCCAGCAGTTACCCGACAAGGCCCGGGGAGCTGTTTTTT. It yields the protein CASSYPTRPGELFF.

The chain joins TRBV27 to TRBJ2-7; TRBD1 aligns across 7 bases. Trimming removed 4 bases from V and 6 bases from J; junction bases left unmatched: 6. This CDR3 is built from 13 residues. Germline CDR1 reads MNHEY; CDR2 reads SMNVEV (reference sequence). CDR3 sequence: CASSSDRFSEQYF. The CDR3 DNA reads TGTGCCAGCAGTTCGGACAGGTTCTCCGAGCAGTACTTC.

This clonotype was counted between two and nine times. This chain joins TRBV12-3 or TRBV12-4 and TRBJ2-7; the D gene is possibly TRBD1 (5 bases). The length of the CDR3 is 13 residues. Deletions cut 3 bases from V and 6 bases from J, with 12 bases between. In DNA form, the CDR3 reads TGTGCCAGCAGTTTTGGCAGGGTCGGCGAGCAGTACTTC. Its protein product is CASSFGRVGEQYF.

CDR3 bases: TGTGCCAGCAGCCAGGACAGGGGGCCGGGAGAGACCCAGTACTTC. Translating it yields CASSQDRGPGETQYF. The chain joins TRBV3-1 to TRBJ2-5, with 11 nucleotides matching TRBD1. With 3 bases clipped from V and 4 bases from J, the junction kept 4 bases outside the gene matches. Germline CDR1 is LGHDT and CDR2 is YNNKEL (reference sequence). The CDR3 is made up of 15 amino acids.

The chain uses TRBV27 and TRBJ2-1; 11 nucleotides line up with TRBD2. V shed 0 bases, J shed 3 bases, and the junction held 4 bases outside the gene matches. The CDR3 contains 17 residues. Germline-derived CDR1 and CDR2 are MNHEY and SMNVEV (reference sequence). This CDR3 reads CASSLSIAGGFYNEQFF. CDR3 DNA sequence: TGTGCCAGCAGTTTATCGATAGCGGGGGGGTTCTACAATGAGCAGTTCTTC.

This clonotype was picked up a small number of times. V is TRBV11-2 and J is TRBJ2-4, with 7 bases aligning to TRBD1. Germline CDR1 SGHAT, CDR2 FQNNGV. V lost 1 base and J lost 4; bases outside the gene matches: 13. The CDR3 loop spans 18 amino acids. The DNA for the CDR3 is TGTGCCAGCAGCTTAGTTTCCTCCGACGGGACAGTGAAAAACATTCAGTACTTC. It translates to CASSLVSSDGTVKNIQYF. The whole variable domain, filled in from reference TRBV11-2 and TRBJ2-4, reads EAGVAQSPRYKIIEKRQSVAFWCNPISGHATLYWYQQILGQGPKLLIQFQNNGVVDDSQLPKDRFSAERLKGVDSTLKIQPAKLEDSAVYLCASSLVSSDGTVKNIQYFGAGTRLSVL.

This clonotype turned up a few times. This chain connects TRBV11-2 to TRBJ2-7, with 12 bases aligning to TRBD1. The CDR3 has 18 residues. Germline V gene lookup returns CDR1 SGHAT and CDR2 FQNNGV. Trimming at V came to 5 bases and at J to 4 bases, leaving 15 bases not matched to a gene. CDR3 sequence reads: CASSVRDRGRLELYEQYF. In DNA form, the CDR3 reads TGTGCCAGCAGCGTCCGGGACAGGGGGCGACTTGAGTTGTACGAGCAGTACTTC.

This clonotype was observed a handful of times. The chain joins TRBV20-1 to TRBJ2-7, with unresolved D. Germline V gene data show CDR1 as DFQATT and CDR2 as SNEGSKA (reference sequence). The CDR3 contains 12 residues. V was shortened by 4 bases and J by 5 bases, with 12 bases between the two germline ends. CDR3 loop: CSATPTWDEQYF. The CDR3 DNA follows: TGCAGTGCTACCCCCACATGGGACGAGCAGTACTTC.

J is TRBJ2-4 and V is TRBV28, with TRBD1 as a possible D gene (6 bases). The CDR3 loop spans 11 amino acids. The germline gives CDR1 MDHEN, CDR2 SYDVKM. The V end lost 11 bases, the J end lost 4 bases, and 9 bases lay between the germline ends. The CDR3 DNA reads TGTGCCCGGGACATAAAAAACATTCAGTACTTC. Amino acid sequence: CARDIKNIQYF.